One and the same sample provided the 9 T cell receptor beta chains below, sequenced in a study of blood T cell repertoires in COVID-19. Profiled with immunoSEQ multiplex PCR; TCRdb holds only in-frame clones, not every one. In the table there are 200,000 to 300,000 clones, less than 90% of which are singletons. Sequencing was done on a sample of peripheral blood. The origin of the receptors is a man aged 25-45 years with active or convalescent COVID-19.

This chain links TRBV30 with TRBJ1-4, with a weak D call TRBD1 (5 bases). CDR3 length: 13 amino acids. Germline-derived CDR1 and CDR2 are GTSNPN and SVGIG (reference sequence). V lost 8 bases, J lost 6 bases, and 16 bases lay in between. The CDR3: CAGAPDNHEKLFF. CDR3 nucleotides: TGTGCCGGGGCCCCGGACAATCATGAAAAACTGTTTTTT. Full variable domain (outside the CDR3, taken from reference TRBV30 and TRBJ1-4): SQTIHQWPATLVQPVGSPLSLECTVEGTSNPNLYWYRQAAGRGLQLLFYSVGIGQISSEVPQNLSASRPQDRQFILSSKKLLLSDSGFYLCAGAPDNHEKLFFGSGTQLSVL.

CDR3 amino acids: CASSGPPGGGREQFF. CDR3 DNA: TGTGCCAGCAGCGGCCCCCCCGGGGGAGGACGTGAGCAGTTCTTC. The V and J genes are TRBV9 and TRBJ2-1, with D possibly matching TRBD2 (6 bases). This CDR3 comprises 15 residues. Looked up from germline, CDR1 is SGDLS and CDR2 is YYNGEE. Trimming took 3 bases from V and 9 from J, leaving 19 bases between them.

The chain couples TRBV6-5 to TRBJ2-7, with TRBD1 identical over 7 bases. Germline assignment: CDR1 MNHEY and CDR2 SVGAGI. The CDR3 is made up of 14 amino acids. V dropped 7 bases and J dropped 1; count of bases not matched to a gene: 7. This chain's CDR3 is CASTTGARSYEQYF. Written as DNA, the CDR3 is TGTGCCAGCACCACAGGGGCTAGGTCCTACGAGCAGTACTTC.

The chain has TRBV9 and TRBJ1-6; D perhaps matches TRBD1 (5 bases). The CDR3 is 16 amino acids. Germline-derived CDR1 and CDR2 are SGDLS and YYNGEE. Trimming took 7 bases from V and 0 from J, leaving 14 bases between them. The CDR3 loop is CASGEGPSSYNSPLHF. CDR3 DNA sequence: TGTGCCAGCGGCGAGGGGCCGAGCTCCTATAATTCACCCCTCCACTTT.

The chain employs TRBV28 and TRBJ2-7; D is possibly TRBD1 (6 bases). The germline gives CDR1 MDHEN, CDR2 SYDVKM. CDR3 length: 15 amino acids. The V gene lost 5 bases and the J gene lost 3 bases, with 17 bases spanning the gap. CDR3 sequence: CASSPPRTAYYEQYF. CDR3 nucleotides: TGTGCCAGCAGTCCACCAAGGACAGCGTACTACGAGCAGTACTTC.

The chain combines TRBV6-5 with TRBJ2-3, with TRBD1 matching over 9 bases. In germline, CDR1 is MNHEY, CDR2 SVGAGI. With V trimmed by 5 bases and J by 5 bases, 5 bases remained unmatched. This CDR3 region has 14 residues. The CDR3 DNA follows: TGTGCCAGCAGTACAGGACAGGGGAGAGATACGCAGTATTTT. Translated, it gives CASSTGQGRDTQYF.

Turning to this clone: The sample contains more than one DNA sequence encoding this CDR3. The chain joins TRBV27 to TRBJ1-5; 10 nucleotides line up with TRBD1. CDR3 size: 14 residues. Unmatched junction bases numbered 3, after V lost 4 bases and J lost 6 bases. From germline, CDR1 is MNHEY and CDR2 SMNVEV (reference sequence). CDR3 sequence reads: CASSSGQGGQPQHF. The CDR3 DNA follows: TGTGCCAGCAGTTCTGGACAGGGGGGTCAGCCCCAGCATTTT.

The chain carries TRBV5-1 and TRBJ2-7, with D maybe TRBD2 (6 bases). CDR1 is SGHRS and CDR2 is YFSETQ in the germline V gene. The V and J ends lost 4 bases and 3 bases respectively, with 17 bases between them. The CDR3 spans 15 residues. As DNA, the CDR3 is TGCGCCAGCAGCGGGGGGTTGGAGGGCCGCTACGAGCAGTACTTC. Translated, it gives CASSGGLEGRYEQYF.

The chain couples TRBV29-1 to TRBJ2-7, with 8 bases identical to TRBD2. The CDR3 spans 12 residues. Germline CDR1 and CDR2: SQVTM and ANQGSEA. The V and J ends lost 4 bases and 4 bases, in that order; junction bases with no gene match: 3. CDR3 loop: CSVGRGGYEQYF. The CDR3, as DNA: TGCAGCGTTGGACGCGGGGGGTACGAGCAGTACTTC.